The 10 T cell receptor beta chains listed next were all sequenced from one sample in a study of OX40 agonist ivuxolimab in advanced cancers. Here immunoSEQ multiplex PCR was the method, and the copy in TCRdb shows in-frame clones only, minus some. The sample has 70,000 to 95,000 clones; 88% are singletons. The source was CD4+ or CD8+ T cells sorted from blood, collected in a trial of the OX40 agonist ivuxolimab. All receptors come from an adult with an advanced solid tumor such as melanoma, head and neck, liver or kidney cancer.

This clone was seen more than once but under ten times. The chain is built from TRBV30 and TRBJ2-2; D assignment may be TRBD1 or TRBD2 (6 bases each). CDR3 length equals 15 residues. The germline V and J ends were trimmed by 0 bases and 1 base, with 9 bases remaining between them. Looked up from germline, CDR1 is GTSNPN and CDR2 is SVGIG (reference sequence). CDR3: CAWSVGGLNTGELFF. In nucleotides, the CDR3 is TGTGCCTGGAGTGTAGGGGGGTTGAACACCGGGGAGCTGTTTTTT.

The chain employs TRBV25-1 and TRBJ1-4, with 7 bases fitting TRBD1. This CDR3 region has 12 residues. The germline gives CDR1 MGHDK, CDR2 SYGVNS. Losses at the gene ends were 6 bases for V and 5 bases for J; bases not matched to a gene: 0. CDR3 in amino acids: CASRQGNEKLFF. In nucleotides, the CDR3 is TGTGCCAGCAGACAGGGGAATGAAAAACTGTTTTTT.

This clone was observed once. The chain links TRBV7-9 to TRBJ1-2; 7 bases match TRBD1. The V segment lost 5 bases and the J segment 8 bases; nucleotides outside the gene matches: 17. The CDR3 has 16 amino acids. Germline V gives CDR1 SEHNR, CDR2 FQNEAQ (reference sequence). CDR3 loop: CASSQAMSYRGSGYTF. DNA for the CDR3: TGTGCCAGCAGCCAAGCAATGAGTTACAGGGGAAGCGGCTACACCTTC.

The chain combines TRBV28 with TRBJ1-2, with 9 bases matching TRBD1. This CDR3 region has 15 residues. V trimming: 4 bases; J trimming: 7 bases; junction bases outside the gene matches: 10. The germline V gene encodes CDR1 MDHEN and CDR2 SYDVKM. This CDR3 reads CASSSSGQGRSGYTF. CDR3 coding DNA: TGTGCCAGCAGTTCCTCGGGACAGGGACGGTCTGGCTACACCTTC.

V gene TRBV7-8 combines with J gene TRBJ1-1; D perhaps matches TRBD1 (5 bases). The CDR3 is 13 residues long. The germline V gene has CDR1 SGHVS and CDR2 FQNEAQ. With 5 bases removed from V and 11 bases from J, the gap between germline ends came to 18 bases. The CDR3, as DNA: TGTGCCAGCAGCGGTCAAGGTCGGGGGAGTGCTTTCTTT. This gives the protein CASSGQGRGSAFF.

This chain links TRBV2 with TRBJ2-2; D gene ambiguous. The CDR3 sequence is 11 residues long. The germline V and J ends were trimmed by 3 bases and 4 bases, with 0 bases remaining between them. Per germline, CDR1 SNHLY and CDR2 FYNNEI. CDR3 nucleotide sequence: TGTGCCAGCAGTGACACCGGGGAGCTGTTTTTT. Its translation: CASSDTGELFF.

The chain couples TRBV5-1 to TRBJ1-6; 8 bases agree with TRBD1. Trimming took 4 bases from V and 14 from J; bases not matched to a gene: 14. The CDR3 contains 15 residues. Germline CDR1 is SGHRS and CDR2 is YFSETQ. DNA for the CDR3: TGCGCCAGCAGCCCGGCCGGGACAGGCCCCTTGGCCCTCCACTTT. Residues: CASSPAGTGPLALHF.

The rearrangement joins TRBV6-6 to TRBJ2-7; D is uncertain. The V and J ends lost 4 bases and 4 bases respectively, with 11 bases between them. In germline, CDR1 is MNHNY, CDR2 SVGAGI (reference sequence). This CDR3 has 13 residues. The CDR3 is CASSWAERYEQYF. Written as DNA, the CDR3 is TGTGCCAGCAGTTGGGCAGAGAGGTACGAGCAGTACTTC.

The genes are TRBV5-6 and TRBJ1-2; a possible D gene is TRBD1 (6 bases). Deletions cut 4 bases from V and 8 bases from J, with 15 bases between. The CDR3 runs 13 residues. Germline-derived CDR1 and CDR2 are SGHDT and YYEEEE. Here the CDR3 DNA reads TGTGCCAGCAGCCTGACAGGAGAACCCGGCTACACCTTC. Amino acids: CASSLTGEPGYTF.

The rearrangement uses TRBV7-9 and TRBJ2-2; D might be TRBD1 (5 bases). Looked up from germline, CDR1 is SEHNR and CDR2 is FQNEAQ (reference sequence). V lost 5 bases and J 4 bases, leaving 11 bases between the germline ends. This CDR3 is built from 14 residues. CDR3 amino acids: CASSATGSTGELFF. As DNA, the CDR3 is TGTGCCAGCAGCGCCACAGGTTCCACCGGGGAGCTGTTTTTT. The full variable domain, in which reference TRBV7-9 and TRBJ2-2 provide the parts outside the CDR3, is DTGVSQNPRHKITKRGQNVTFRCDPISEHNRLYWYRQTLGQGPEFLTYFQNEAQLEKSRLLSDRFSAERPKGSFSTLEIQRTEQGDSAMYLCASSATGSTGELFFGEGSRLTVL.